This T cell receptor beta chain was recovered during a study of blood T cells in healthy people across ages. This CDR3 is built from 14 residues. J gave up 8 bases and V 0 bases, and 4 bases lay outside the gene matches. CDR1 and CDR2 from the germline V gene are SGDLS and YYNGEE. Combining a sample-barcoded 5' primer with a J-beta primer mix, a second PCR ran for 7 to 11 cycles. MiXCR, run by TCRdb on the 5' RACE reads, gives a single entry per CDR3 protein. The table records 700,000 to 900,000 distinct CDR3 sequences, about 48% of them present only once. The sequenced material came from blood. This receptor was identified in a man older than 75 in good health. V and J are TRBV9 and TRBJ2-1; 8 bases match TRBD2. The CDR3 region is CASSVVASGYEQFF. In DNA form, the CDR3 reads TGTGCCAGCAGCGTAGTGGCTAGCGGGTATGAGCAGTTCTTC.